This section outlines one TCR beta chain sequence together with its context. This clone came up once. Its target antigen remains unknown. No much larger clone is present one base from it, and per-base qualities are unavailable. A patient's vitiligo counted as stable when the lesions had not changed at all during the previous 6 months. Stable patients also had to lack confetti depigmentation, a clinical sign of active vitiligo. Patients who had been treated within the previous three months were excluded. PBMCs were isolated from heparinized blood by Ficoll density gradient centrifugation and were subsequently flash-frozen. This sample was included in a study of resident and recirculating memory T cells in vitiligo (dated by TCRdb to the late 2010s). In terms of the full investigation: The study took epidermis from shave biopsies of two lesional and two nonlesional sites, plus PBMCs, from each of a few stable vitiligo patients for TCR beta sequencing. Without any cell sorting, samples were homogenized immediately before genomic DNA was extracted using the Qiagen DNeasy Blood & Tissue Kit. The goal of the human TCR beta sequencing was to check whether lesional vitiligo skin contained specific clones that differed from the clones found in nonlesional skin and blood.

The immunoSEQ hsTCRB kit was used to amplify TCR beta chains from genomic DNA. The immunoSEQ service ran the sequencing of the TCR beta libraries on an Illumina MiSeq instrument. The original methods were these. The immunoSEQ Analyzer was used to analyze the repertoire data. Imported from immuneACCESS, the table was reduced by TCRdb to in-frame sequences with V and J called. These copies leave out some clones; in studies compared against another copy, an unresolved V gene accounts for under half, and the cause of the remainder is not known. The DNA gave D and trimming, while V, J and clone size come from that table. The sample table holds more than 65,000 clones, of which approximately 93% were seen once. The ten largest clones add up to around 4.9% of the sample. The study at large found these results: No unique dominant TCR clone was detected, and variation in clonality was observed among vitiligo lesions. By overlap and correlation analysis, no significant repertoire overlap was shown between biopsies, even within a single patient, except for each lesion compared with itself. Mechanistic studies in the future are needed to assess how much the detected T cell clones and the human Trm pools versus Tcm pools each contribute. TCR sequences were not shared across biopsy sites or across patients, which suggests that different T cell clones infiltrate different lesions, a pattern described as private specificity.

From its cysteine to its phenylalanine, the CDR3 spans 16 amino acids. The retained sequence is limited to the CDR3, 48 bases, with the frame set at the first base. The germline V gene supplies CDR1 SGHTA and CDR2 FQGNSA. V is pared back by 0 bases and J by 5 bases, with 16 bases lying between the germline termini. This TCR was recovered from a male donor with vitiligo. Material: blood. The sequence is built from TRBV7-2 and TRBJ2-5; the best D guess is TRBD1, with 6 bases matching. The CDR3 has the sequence CASSLAPGAGGETQYF. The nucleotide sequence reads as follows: TGTGCCAGCAGCTTAGCGCCAGGGGCGGGCGGGGAGACCCAGTACTTC. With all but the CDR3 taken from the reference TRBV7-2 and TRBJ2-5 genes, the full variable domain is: GAGVSQSPSNKVTEKGKDVELRCDPISGHTALYWYRQSLGQGLEFLIYFQGNSAPDKSGLPSDRFSAERTGGSVSTLTIQRTQQEDSAVYLCASSLAPGAGGETQYFGPGTRLLVL.